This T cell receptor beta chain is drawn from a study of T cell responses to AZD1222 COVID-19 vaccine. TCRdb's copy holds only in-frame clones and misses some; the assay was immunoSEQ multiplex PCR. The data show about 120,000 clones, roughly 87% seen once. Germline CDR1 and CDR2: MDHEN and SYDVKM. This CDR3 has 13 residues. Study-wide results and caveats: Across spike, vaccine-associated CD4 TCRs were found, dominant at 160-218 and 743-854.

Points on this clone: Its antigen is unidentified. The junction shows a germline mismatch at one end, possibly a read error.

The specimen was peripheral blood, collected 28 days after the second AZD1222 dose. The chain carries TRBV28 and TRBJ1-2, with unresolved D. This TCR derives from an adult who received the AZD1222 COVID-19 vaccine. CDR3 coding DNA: TGTGCCAGCAGCTCTGGCCGGGCCCTTTCAAAGGACTTC. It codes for CASSSGRALSKDF.